This TCR beta chain was sequenced for a study of CD8 T cells in Susac syndrome. Study-level findings and limits: Individuals included in the TCR sequencing and HLA analysis were acknowledged by the study to be relatively few in number.

An amount of RNA that ranged from roughly 0.5 to 1 ug was reverse transcribed with random hexamers. A multiplex approach, immunoSEQ multiplex PCR, amplified TCR beta CDR3 across 54 Vbeta and 13 Jbeta. TCRdb analysed the immunoSEQ multiplex PCR reads with MiXCR anew, one entry per CDR3 protein. The table has around 300,000 distinct CDR3 sequences, 92% seen once. The multiple sclerosis control cohort comprised treatment-naive individuals presenting with stable or active relapsing-remitting disease. Concerning this clonotype: As yet, its antigen is unknown.

V was cut by 0 bases and J by 5 bases, with 14 bases left in between. CDR1 is MNHNS, CDR2 SASEGT, per germline. The CDR3 is 15 residues long. V gene TRBV6-1 combines with J gene TRBJ2-7; TRBD1 or TRBD2 may be the D gene (5 bases each). This sequence originates from a human donor with multiple sclerosis. The specimen sequenced was CD4+ T cells from PBMCs. The CDR3 DNA reads TGTGCCAGCAGTGAAGCACGGGCAGGGCGGGACGAGCAGTACTTC. It yields the protein CASSEARAGRDEQYF.